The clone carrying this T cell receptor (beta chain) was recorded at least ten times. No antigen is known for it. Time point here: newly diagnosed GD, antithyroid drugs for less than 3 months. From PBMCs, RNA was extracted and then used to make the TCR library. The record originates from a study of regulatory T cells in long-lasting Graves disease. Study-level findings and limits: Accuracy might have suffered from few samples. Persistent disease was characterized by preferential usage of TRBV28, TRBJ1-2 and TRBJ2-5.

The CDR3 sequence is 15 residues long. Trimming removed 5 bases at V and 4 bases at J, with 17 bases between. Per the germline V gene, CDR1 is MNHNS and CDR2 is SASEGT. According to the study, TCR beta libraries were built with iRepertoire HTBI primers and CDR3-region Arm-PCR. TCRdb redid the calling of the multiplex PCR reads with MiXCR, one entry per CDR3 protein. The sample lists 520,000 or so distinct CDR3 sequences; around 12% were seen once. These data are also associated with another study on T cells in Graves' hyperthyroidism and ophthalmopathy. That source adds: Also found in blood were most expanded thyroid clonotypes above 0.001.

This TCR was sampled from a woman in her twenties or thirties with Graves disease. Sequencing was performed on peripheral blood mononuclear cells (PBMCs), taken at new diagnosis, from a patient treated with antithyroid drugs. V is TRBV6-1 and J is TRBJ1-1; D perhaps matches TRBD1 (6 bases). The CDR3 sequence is CASSLRGGGGTEAFF. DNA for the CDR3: TGTGCCAGCAGTCTACGCGGGGGAGGGGGCACTGAAGCTTTCTTT.